This T cell receptor beta chain was recovered during a study of graft-versus-host responses after intestinal transplantation. General study results and limits: Association was observed between peak circulating GvH clone levels and early post-transplant HvG declines. Present in recipient marrow, GvH clones included some that appeared first in ileum or blood.

Only in-frame clones appear in the TCRdb table, and some are missing; sequencing was by immunoSEQ multiplex PCR. The sample contains tens of thousands of clones, about 95% of which appear only once. In the case of this clone: Its specificity is unknown.

With 2 bases removed from V and 6 bases from J, the gap between germline ends came to 8 bases. CDR3 length: 13 residues. Looked up from germline, CDR1 is SEHNR and CDR2 is FQNEAQ (reference sequence). The sample was unstimulated CD8+ T cells sorted from spleen or lymph node cells, taken before transplant. This clonotype was sampled from a human donor who was the organ donor for an intestinal transplant. The gene calls are TRBV7-9 and TRBJ2-1; no clear D gene. The CDR3 DNA reads TGTGCCAGCAGCTTACCCCAAGGCAATGAGCAGTTCTTC. It specifies CASSLPQGNEQFF. The full variable domain, completed using reference TRBV7-9 and TRBJ2-1, is DTGVSQNPRHKITKRGQNVTFRCDPISEHNRLYWYRQTLGQGPEFLTYFQNEAQLEKSRLLSDRFSAERPKGSFSTLEIQRTEQGDSAMYLCASSLPQGNEQFFGPGTRLTVL.